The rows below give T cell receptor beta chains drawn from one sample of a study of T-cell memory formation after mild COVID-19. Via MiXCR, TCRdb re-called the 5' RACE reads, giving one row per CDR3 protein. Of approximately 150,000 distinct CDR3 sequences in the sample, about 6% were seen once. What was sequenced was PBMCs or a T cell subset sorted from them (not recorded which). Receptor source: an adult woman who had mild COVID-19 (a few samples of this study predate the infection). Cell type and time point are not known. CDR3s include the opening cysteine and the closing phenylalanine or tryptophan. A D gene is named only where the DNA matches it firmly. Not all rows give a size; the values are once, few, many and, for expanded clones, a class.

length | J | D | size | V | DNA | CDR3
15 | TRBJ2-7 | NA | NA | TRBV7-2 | TGTGCCAGCAGCCTCGGGGGCTCCTTTGACTACGAGCAGTACTTC | CASSLGGSFDYEQYF
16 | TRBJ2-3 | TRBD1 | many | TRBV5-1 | TGCGCCAGCAGCTCGGAGACAGGGTTAAGCACAGATACGCAGTATTTT | CASSSETGLSTDTQYF
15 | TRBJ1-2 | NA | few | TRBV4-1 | TGCGCCAGCAGCCAACTGGACGGTCAGGATTATGGCTACACCTTC | CASSQLDGQDYGYTF
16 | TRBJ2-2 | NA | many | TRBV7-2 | TGTGCCAGCAGCTTAGATGGGGCCCGGGGCACCGGGGAGCTGTTTTTT | CASSLDGARGTGELFF
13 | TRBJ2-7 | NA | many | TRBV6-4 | TGTGCCAGCACCGACGAGGAGGGCTACGAGCAGTACTTC | CASTDEEGYEQYF
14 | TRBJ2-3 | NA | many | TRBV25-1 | TGTGCCAGCAGTGCGAGTTTCCTCACAGATACGCAGTATTTT | CASSASFLTDTQYF
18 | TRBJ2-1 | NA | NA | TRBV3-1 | TGTGCCAGCAGCCAAGGATTCGGGAGATACACCTCCTACAATGAGCAGTTCTTC | CASSQGFGRYTSYNEQFF
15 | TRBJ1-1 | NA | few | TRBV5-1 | TGCGCCAGCAGCCTGGACAGCTCGGGGGGCACTGAAGCTTTCTTT | CASSLDSSGGTEAFF
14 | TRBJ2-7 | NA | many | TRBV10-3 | TGTGCCATCAGTGAGTCGAGGAAAGCCTACGAGCAGTACTTC | CAISESRKAYEQYF
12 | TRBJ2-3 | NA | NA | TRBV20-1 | TGCAGTGCTAGCCCTGGAACAGATACGCAGTATTTT | CSASPGTDTQYF
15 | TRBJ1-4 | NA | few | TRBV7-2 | TGTGCCAGCAGCTTAGGGTCTGCGCGTAATGAAAAACTGTTTTTT | CASSLGSARNEKLFF
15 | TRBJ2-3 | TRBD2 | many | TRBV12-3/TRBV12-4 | TGTGCCAGCAGGCGGACTAGCGGGAGCGCAGATACGCAGTATTTT | CASRRTSGSADTQYF
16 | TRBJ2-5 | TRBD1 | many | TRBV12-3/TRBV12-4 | TGTGCCAGCAGCCCTACGGGACAGGGGTGGAAAGAGACCCAGTACTTC | CASSPTGQGWKETQYF
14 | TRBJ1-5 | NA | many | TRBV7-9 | TGTGCCAGCAGCTTAGCGACAGGCAATCAGCCCCAGCATTTT | CASSLATGNQPQHF
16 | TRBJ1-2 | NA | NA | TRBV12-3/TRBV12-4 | TGTGCCAGCAGTTCTGGGGGTAGTCGTGGGGACTATGGCTACACCTTC | CASSSGGSRGDYGYTF
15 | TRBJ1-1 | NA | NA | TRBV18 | TGTGCCAGCTCACTCACGGACAGTATGAACACTGAAGCTTTCTTT | CASSLTDSMNTEAFF
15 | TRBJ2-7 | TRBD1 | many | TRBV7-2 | TGTGCCAGCAGCTCGACCGGGACAGGGCCCTACGAGCAGTACTTC | CASSSTGTGPYEQYF
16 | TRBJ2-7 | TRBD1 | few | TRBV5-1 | TGCGCCAGCAGCTTGTTTTGGGACAGGGGCTCCTACGAGCAGTACTTC | CASSLFWDRGSYEQYF
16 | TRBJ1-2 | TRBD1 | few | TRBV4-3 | TGCGCCAGCAGCCAAGATGGGCACAGGGGGAGGTCTGGCTACACCTTC | CASSQDGHRGRSGYTF
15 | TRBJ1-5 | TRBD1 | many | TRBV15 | TGTGCCACCACCTCTGACAGGGGGTTCAATCAGCCCCAGCATTTT | CATTSDRGFNQPQHF